These 20 T cell receptor beta chains originate from one sample sequenced in a study of blood T cell repertoires in COVID-19. Repertoires were generated with immunoSEQ multiplex PCR, while TCRdb's copy carries only in-frame clones and drops some. The sample yields about 340,000 clones, around 90% seen once. The source material was PBMCs or T cells enriched from blood (not recorded which). Every receptor here comes from a woman aged 25 to 39 who had recovered from COVID-19.

This chain uses TRBV7-3 with TRBJ2-1, with TRBD1 identical over 8 bases. CDR3 length: 13 amino acids. V shed 3 bases and J 6 bases; nucleotides not matched to a gene: 1. Germline V gives CDR1 SGHTA, CDR2 FQGTGA. CDR3 loop: CASSFGQGNEQFF. As DNA, the CDR3 is TGTGCCAGCAGCTTTGGACAGGGCAATGAGCAGTTCTTC.

This chain connects TRBV11-2 to TRBJ2-7; 7 nucleotides line up with TRBD1. The junction had 3 bases not matched to a gene; V was cut back by 5 bases and J by 5 bases. Germline lookup yields CDR1 SGHAT and CDR2 FQNNGV. The CDR3 runs 12 residues. The CDR3 spells CASSPQGDEQYF. CDR3 bases: TGTGCCAGCAGCCCTCAGGGGGACGAGCAGTACTTC.

The CDR3 region is CASSLGGLAATDTQYF. The CDR3 DNA is TGTGCCAGCAGCTTAGGGGGACTAGCGGCCACAGATACGCAGTATTTT. The chain links TRBV7-2 to TRBJ2-3; 11 positions agree with TRBD2. Per the germline V gene, CDR1 is SGHTA and CDR2 is FQGNSA. This CDR3 spans 16 amino acids. The V gene end was trimmed by 1 base and the J gene end by 2 bases; junction bases not matched to a gene: 2.

This clone has a single count. The chain joins TRBV28 to TRBJ1-2; the match to TRBD1 covers 9 bases. The V gene's germline CDR1 is MDHEN and CDR2 SYDVKM. The CDR3 is made up of 15 amino acids. The trim removed 5 bases at V and 3 bases at J, leaving 7 bases unmatched. DNA of the CDR3: TGTGCCAGCAGTACGATAACAGGGGGCTACTATGGCTACACCTTC. Its protein product is CASSTITGGYYGYTF.

This clone was counted a few times. This chain uses TRBV7-8 with TRBJ1-5; TRBD1 matches 7 bases. The CDR3 runs 16 residues. Looked up from germline, CDR1 is SGHVS and CDR2 is FQNEAQ. V shed 5 bases and J 6 bases; nucleotides not matched to a gene: 13. The CDR3 here is CASSPRQGTGSQPQHF. The CDR3 DNA sequence: TGTGCCAGCAGCCCACGACAGGGTACCGGGAGTCAGCCCCAGCATTTT.

This chain's CDR3 is CASSYTGTPQPQHF. CDR3 in DNA: TGTGCCAGCAGTTACACCGGGACACCCCAGCCCCAGCATTTT. V and J are TRBV6-2 or TRBV6-3 and TRBJ1-5, with a tentative D call TRBD1 (6 bases). V lost 2 bases to trimming and J lost 7 bases, with 12 bases between them. The CDR3 loop spans 14 amino acids. The germline CDR1 and CDR2 sequences are MNHEY and SVGEGT.

The rearrangement joins TRBV7-2 to TRBJ1-2; 7 bases agree with TRBD1. This CDR3 has 14 residues. Germline CDR1 and CDR2: SGHTA and FQGNSA. V shed 6 bases and J 2 bases; nucleotides not matched to a gene: 6. As DNA, the CDR3 is TGTGCCAGCAGTACCGGGACAGAGAACTATGGCTACACCTTC. It yields the protein CASSTGTENYGYTF.

The V call is TRBV12-3 or TRBV12-4, the J call TRBJ2-5; D possibly corresponds to TRBD2 (5 bases). The CDR3 has 13 residues. The V end was cut by 3 bases, the J end by 7 bases, with 12 bases between. The CDR3 nucleotides read TGTGCCAGCAGTTTTACCGTCCGGGGGACCCAGTACTTC. Translated, it gives CASSFTVRGTQYF.

V is TRBV27 and J is TRBJ1-2; D might be TRBD1 (5 bases). V gave up 0 bases and J gave up 0 bases, with 23 bases separating them. CDR3 length: 20 residues. CDR1 and CDR2 from the germline V gene are MNHEY and SMNVEV (reference sequence). CDR3 loop: CASSLSIFLAREGTNYGYTF. CDR3 bases: TGTGCCAGCAGTTTATCAATCTTTTTGGCCAGGGAGGGTACTAACTATGGCTACACCTTC.

This chain joins TRBV11-2 and TRBJ2-7; the match to TRBD2 covers 10 bases. The germline V gene encodes CDR1 SGHAT and CDR2 FQNNGV. V lost 1 base, J lost 3 bases, and 3 bases stayed unmatched. The CDR3 runs 15 residues. Written as DNA, the CDR3 is TGTGCCAGCAGCTTAGGGACTAGCGGCTTCTACGAGCAGTACTTC. It is translated as CASSLGTSGFYEQYF. Full variable domain (missing parts from reference TRBV11-2 and TRBJ2-7): EAGVAQSPRYKIIEKRQSVAFWCNPISGHATLYWYQQILGQGPKLLIQFQNNGVVDDSQLPKDRFSAERLKGVDSTLKIQPAKLEDSAVYLCASSLGTSGFYEQYFGPGTRLTVT.

V is TRBV5-1 and J is TRBJ1-2; no reliable D call. The CDR3 runs to 12 residues. With 0 bases removed from V and 4 bases from J, the gap between germline ends came to 4 bases. Germline V gene data show CDR1 as SGHRS and CDR2 as YFSETQ. This CDR3 is CASSLDGYGYTF. The DNA for the CDR3 is TGCGCCAGCAGCTTGGACGGCTATGGCTACACCTTC.

V is TRBV7-9 and J is TRBJ2-2; D may be TRBD2 (5 bases). The CDR3 contains 15 residues. V lost 5 bases, J lost 6 bases, and 16 bases lay in between. The V gene's germline CDR1 is SEHNR and CDR2 FQNEAQ (reference sequence). The CDR3 coding sequence is TGTGCCAGCAGCGCGAGGGTTTACCCCGCCGGGGAGCTGTTTTTT. This translates into CASSARVYPAGELFF.

The gene calls are TRBV5-1 and TRBJ2-1, with 9 bases aligning to TRBD1. Germline V CDR1 and CDR2: SGHRS, YFSETQ. V dropped 3 bases and J dropped 5; count of bases not matched to a gene: 9. The CDR3 sequence is 16 residues long. The chain's CDR3 is CASSSRHRGPDNEQFF. The CDR3 DNA is TGCGCCAGCAGCTCCAGGCACAGGGGGCCTGACAATGAGCAGTTCTTC.

The chain joins TRBV7-2 to TRBJ2-5; D is unresolved. Trimming took off 3 bases at V and 2 bases at J, with 7 bases between the two ends. The CDR3 totals 13 residues. Per the germline V gene, CDR1 is SGHTA and CDR2 is FQGNSA. The CDR3 is CASSFARQETQYF. The CDR3 bases are TGTGCCAGCAGCTTCGCCAGGCAAGAGACCCAGTACTTC.

The V and J genes are TRBV6-5 and TRBJ2-7; a possible D gene is TRBD2 (6 bases). V dropped 6 bases and J dropped 0 bases, with 12 bases sitting between them. Germline CDR1 is MNHEY and CDR2 is SVGAGI. This CDR3 comprises 14 residues. This CDR3 reads CASSNAGSSYEQYF. Here the CDR3 DNA reads TGTGCCAGCAGCAACGCCGGGAGCTCCTACGAGCAGTACTTC.

The chain recombines TRBV5-6 with TRBJ2-5, with a weak D call TRBD2 (6 bases). V lost 0 bases to trimming and J lost 3 bases, with 6 bases between them. This CDR3 region has 13 residues. In germline, CDR1 is SGHDT, CDR2 YYEEEE. CDR3 sequence reads: CASSLGLEETQYF. The DNA of the CDR3 is TGTGCCAGCAGCTTGGGACTAGAAGAGACCCAGTACTTC.

The chain is built from TRBV28 and TRBJ2-7; D possibly corresponds to TRBD2 (6 bases). Germline V gene data show CDR1 as MDHEN and CDR2 as SYDVKM. V lost 6 bases to trimming and J lost 0 bases, with 15 bases between them. The CDR3 sequence is 15 residues long. The CDR3 DNA sequence: TGTGCCAGCAGGGAAAGAATAGCGGTCTCCTACGAGCAGTACTTC. Translating gives CASRERIAVSYEQYF.

V usage is TRBV18 and J usage is TRBJ2-7; the D gene is possibly TRBD1 (5 bases). CDR1 and CDR2 from the germline V gene are KGHSH and LQKENI. The ends were cut back, 5 bases at V and 1 base at J, with 12 bases in the middle. The CDR3 sequence is 14 residues long. CDR3 nucleotide sequence: TGTGCCAGCTCATTCAAACAGGTTTCCTACGAGCAGTACTTC. Its translation: CASSFKQVSYEQYF. Full variable domain (missing parts from reference TRBV18 and TRBJ2-7): NAGVMQNPRHLVRRRGQEARLRCSPMKGHSHVYWYRQLPEEGLKFMVYLQKENIIDESGMPKERFSAEFPKEGPSILRIQQVVRGDSAAYFCASSFKQVSYEQYFGPGTRLTVT.

V gene TRBV19 combines with J gene TRBJ2-5; TRBD1 matches 8 bases. Losses at the gene ends were 3 bases for V and 5 bases for J; bases not matched to a gene: 14. The CDR3 consists of 17 residues. Germline V gene data show CDR1 as LNHDA and CDR2 as SQIVND (reference sequence). The CDR3 sequence is CASSMDSDRAGVETQYF. CDR3 coding DNA: TGTGCCAGTAGTATGGACTCGGACAGGGCCGGAGTGGAGACCCAGTACTTC.

The V call is TRBV3-1 (or the pseudogene TRBV3-2), the J call TRBJ1-5, with 11 bases aligning to TRBD1. J was trimmed by 6 bases and V by 0 bases; bases with no gene match: 4. The germline V gene has CDR1 LGHDT and CDR2 YNNKEL (reference sequence). CDR3 length: 16 amino acids. In nucleotides, the CDR3 is TGTGCCAGCAGCCAAGAGCCGGGACAGGGGGGTCAGCCCCAGCATTTT. It encodes CASSQEPGQGGQPQHF.